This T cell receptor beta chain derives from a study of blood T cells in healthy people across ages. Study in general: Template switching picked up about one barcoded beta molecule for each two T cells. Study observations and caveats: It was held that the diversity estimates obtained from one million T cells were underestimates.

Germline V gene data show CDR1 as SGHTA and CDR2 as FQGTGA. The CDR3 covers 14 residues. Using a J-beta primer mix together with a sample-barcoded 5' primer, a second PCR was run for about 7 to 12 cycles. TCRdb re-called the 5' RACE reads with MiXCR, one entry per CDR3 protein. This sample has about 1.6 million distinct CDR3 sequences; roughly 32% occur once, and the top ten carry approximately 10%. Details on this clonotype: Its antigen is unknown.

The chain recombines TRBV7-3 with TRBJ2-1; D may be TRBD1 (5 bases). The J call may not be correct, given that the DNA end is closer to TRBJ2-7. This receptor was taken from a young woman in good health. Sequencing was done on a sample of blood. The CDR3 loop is CASSLGYLDNEQYF. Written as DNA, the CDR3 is TGTGCCAGCAGCTTAGGGTACTTGGACAATGAGCAGTACTTC.